What follows is one TCR beta chain and its context. This sample stems from a study of blood T cell repertoires in COVID-19. Across the study: Some COVID-19 samples were acute and others convalescent; all came from the United States, Italy and Spain. T cells, B-cell-depleted T cells, or PBMCs supplied cDNA or gDNA.

The CDR3 contains 15 residues. Looked up from germline, CDR1 is SQVTM and CDR2 is ANQGSEA. Trimming cost V 2 bases and J 2 bases, with 15 bases left between them. In the original workflow: Reference gene primer amplification gave estimated nucleated cell counts. The method was immunoSEQ multiplex PCR; TCRdb's version includes in-frame clones alone and lacks a portion of them. D and trimming were read from the DNA, whereas the V and J calls and clone size are those reported in that table. Of some 45,000 clones listed, 91% are singletons. This TCR was sampled from a man in his sixties or seventies with active COVID-19. The sequenced material came from peripheral blood. This chain joins TRBV29-1 and TRBJ2-5, with a possible D match to TRBD1 (5 bases). This CDR3 is CSVENAMTEQETQYF. CDR3 in DNA: TGCAGCGTTGAAAACGCGATGACAGAACAAGAGACCCAGTACTTC.